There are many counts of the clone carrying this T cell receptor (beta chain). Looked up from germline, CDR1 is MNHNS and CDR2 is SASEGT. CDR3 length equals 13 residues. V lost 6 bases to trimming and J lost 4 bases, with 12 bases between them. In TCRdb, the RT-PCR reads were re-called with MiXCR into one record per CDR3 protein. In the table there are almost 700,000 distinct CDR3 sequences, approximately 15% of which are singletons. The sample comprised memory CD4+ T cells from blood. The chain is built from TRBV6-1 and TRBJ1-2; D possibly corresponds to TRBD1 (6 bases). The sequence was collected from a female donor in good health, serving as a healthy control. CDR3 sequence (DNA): TGTGCCAGCAGGGACAGCGGCGGCTATGGCTACACCTTC. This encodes CASRDSGGYGYTF.